The TCR beta chain described here comes from a study of molecular identifiers for immune sequencing clone quantification. TCRdb used MiXCR to reprocess the PCR reads, holding one entry per CDR3 protein. The table includes about 630,000 distinct CDR3 sequences, less than 30% detected once. This clonotype was found many times. The source material was naive CD8+ T cells from blood, with Jurkat cell RNA spiked in. Subset: FACS-sorted CD8+CD4-CCR7+CD45RA+ naive T cells. The source is a human donor in good health. Some libraries in this study had Jurkat cell RNA spiked in.

The CDR3 bases are TGCAGCGTTGAAGGGGACAGTATAAACACTGAAGCTTTCTTT. This encodes CSVEGDSINTEAFF. The chain combines TRBV29-1 with TRBJ1-1, with TRBD1 matching over 7 bases. This CDR3 has 14 residues. V shed 1 base, J shed 2 bases, and the junction held 4 bases outside the gene matches. CDR1 is SQVTM, CDR2 ANQGSEA, per germline.